These 6 T cell receptor beta chains were sequenced from one sample in a study of identical twins. TCRdb reprocessed the 5' RACE reads via MiXCR and lists one record per CDR3 protein. The sample carries about 220,000 distinct CDR3 sequences, less than 9.5% recorded once. The source material was memory (CD45RO+) T cells sorted from blood. These receptors were taken from a woman under 30 in good health.

The chain couples TRBV9 to TRBJ2-1; 10 positions match TRBD2. Germline V gives CDR1 SGDLS, CDR2 YYNGEE. V gave up 0 bases and J gave up 8 bases; unmatched junction bases: 8. This CDR3 contains 16 residues. CDR3 nucleotide sequence: TGTGCCAGCAGCGTAGAACAGCGGGGGGGCTTGGATGAGCAGTTCTTC. Amino acid sequence: CASSVEQRGGLDEQFF.

In this sample, this clonotype turned up many times. The chain is built from TRBV29-1 and TRBJ2-3; D gene uncertain. This CDR3 contains 11 residues. Trimming stripped 4 bases from V and 5 bases from J, with 7 bases between. Germline lookup yields CDR1 SQVTM and CDR2 ANQGSEA. The CDR3 sequence: CSVVSGDTQYF. The CDR3 DNA reads TGCAGCGTTGTTTCCGGAGATACGCAGTATTTT.

This clonotype was counted at least ten times. V is TRBV2 and J is TRBJ1-3; D perhaps matches TRBD1 (5 bases). Trimming cost V 6 bases and J 0 bases, with 12 bases left between them. There are 15 residues in the CDR3. CDR1 is SNHLY, CDR2 FYNNEI, per germline. DNA of the CDR3: TGTGCCAGCAGACCCGGGGGACTCTCTGGAAACACCATATATTTT. Protein: CASRPGGLSGNTIYF.

This chain links TRBV5-1 with TRBJ2-1, with 7 bases lining up with TRBD1. The V and J ends lost 0 bases and 4 bases, in that order; junction bases with no gene match: 4. CDR1 and CDR2 (germline): SGHRS, YFSETQ. This CDR3 has 15 residues. Written as DNA, the CDR3 is TGCGCCAGCAGCTTGGTGGGGACAGATTACAATGAGCAGTTCTTC. Translation: CASSLVGTDYNEQFF.

This clonotype was counted between two and nine times. This chain links TRBV6-2 or TRBV6-3 with TRBJ1-1; possible D gene TRBD1, 5 bases. V shed 2 bases and J shed 2 bases, with 15 bases lying between them. This CDR3 region has 16 residues. In germline, CDR1 is MNHEY, CDR2 SVGEGT. The CDR3 protein is CASSYPTSGQNTEAFF. The DNA of the CDR3 is TGTGCCAGCAGTTACCCGACCAGTGGACAAAACACTGAAGCTTTCTTT.

This clonotype was seen ten or more times. The rearrangement uses TRBV3-1 and TRBJ2-1; TRBD2 is a possible D gene (6 bases). Germline V lookup: CDR1 LGHDT, CDR2 YNNKEL (reference sequence). V was shortened by 3 bases and J by 9 bases, with 15 bases between the two germline ends. The CDR3 has 14 amino acids. CDR3 bases: TGTGCCAGCAGCCAGGGTGGGGGGTCTGGTGAGCAGTTCTTC. Protein: CASSQGGGSGEQFF.